The text below deals with one T cell receptor (beta chain). Its antigen is undetermined. Constant-region reverse primers amplified full-length variable regions, followed by semi-nested Nested Universal Primer A PCR. From the 5' RACE reads, TCRdb called clonotypes with MiXCR, one entry per CDR3 protein. The sample contains roughly 42,000 distinct CDR3 sequences, 30% of which appear only once. The memory fraction was CD4+CD45RO+CD25- cells. General study findings and limits: The TCR gene usage of tumor memory CD4+ T cells clustered together with blood and lymph node memory CD4+ cells and with lymph node naive CD4+ cells. Greatest tumor Treg TCR overlap was with tumor naive CD4+ cells.

The V gene's germline CDR1 is SGHAT and CDR2 FQDESV (reference sequence). This CDR3 comprises 18 residues. Germline trimming cut 3 bases from V and 3 bases from J; bases unmatched to any gene: 16. The rearrangement joins TRBV11-1 to TRBJ2-7, with 8 bases identical to TRBD2. Sample: tumor-infiltrating memory CD4+ T cells sorted from the breast tumor. Sample subset: memory CD4+ T cells, CD4+CD45RO+CD25-. This clonotype originated in a female donor with breast cancer. The CDR3 coding sequence is TGTGCCAGCAGCTTTGGGGCGATGGGAGCGGGAGCCTACTACGAGCAGTACTTC. Its protein product is CASSFGAMGAGAYYEQYF.